The present entry profiles one T cell receptor beta chain with its context. This sample was taken from a study of T cell changes during pregnancy in multiple sclerosis. The method was immunoSEQ multiplex PCR; TCRdb's version includes in-frame clones alone and lacks a portion of them. The repertoire holds fewer than 85,000 clones, with 90% to 95% as singletons. The CDR3 length is 16 residues. Germline loops: CDR1 SNHLY, CDR2 FYNNEI. V lost 7 bases, J lost 5 bases, and 10 bases stayed unmatched. Sequences were derived from peripheral blood, sampled in the second trimester of pregnancy. This sequence originates from a female donor with multiple sclerosis, enrolled in a pregnancy study. This chain links TRBV2 with TRBJ2-2, with 10 bases fitting TRBD1. The CDR3 coding sequence is TGTGCCAGCACCAATCTGGGACAGGGGAGTACCGGGGAGCTGTTTTTT. It is translated as CASTNLGQGSTGELFF. The full variable domain, rest sourced from reference TRBV2 and TRBJ2-2, is EPEVTQTPSHQVTQMGQEVILRCVPISNHLYFYWYRQILGQKVEFLVSFYNNEISEKSEIFDDQFSVERPDGSNFTLKIRSTKLEDSAMYFCASTNLGQGSTGELFFGEGSRLTVL.